This is a list of T cell receptor beta chains from one sample in a study of low-dose radiotherapy and immunotherapy resistance in tumors. TCRdb re-derived calls from the reads in MiXCR, one entry per CDR3 protein. Of more than 70,000 distinct CDR3 sequences listed, 20% to 25% are singletons. This specimen was PBMCs, taken after low-dose radiotherapy plus immunotherapy. These receptors all come from a female donor with ovarian cancer. CDR3s include the opening cysteine and the closing phenylalanine or tryptophan. The order of the fields is V gene, D gene, J gene, clone size, CDR3 DNA, CDR3 protein. A D gene is named only where the DNA matches it firmly. Only part of the rows carry a size: once, few, many, or a class if the clone is expanded.

>TRBV4-3|-|TRBJ1-6|many
TGCGCCAGCAGCCAGGGGTCCCGGAATTCACCCCTCCACTTT
CASSQGSRNSPLHF
>TRBV11-3|TRBD2|TRBJ2-7|-
TGTGCCAGCAGCCCCGGAGTAGCGGGTTCCTACGAGCAGTACTTC
CASSPGVAGSYEQYF
>TRBV6-2/TRBV6-3|-|TRBJ2-7|many
TGTGCCAGCAGTTACTCCGGGGGAGGAGTGGGATACGAGCAGTACTTC
CASSYSGGGVGYEQYF
>TRBV14|-|TRBJ2-2|many
TGTGCCAGCAGCCCCGGGGCAGGGGCGAACACCGGGGAGCTGTTTTTT
CASSPGAGANTGELFF
>TRBV29-1|-|TRBJ2-7|many
TGCAGCGTGGAAACCGGGAGTCTCTACGAGCAGTACTTC
CSVETGSLYEQYF
>TRBV3-1|TRBD1|TRBJ2-2|few
TGTGCCAGCAGCCAAACAGGGGGCGCCGGCGGGGAGCTGTTTTTT
CASSQTGGAGGELFF
>TRBV19|TRBD2|TRBJ2-2|-
TGTGCCAGTCGGCTAGCGGGGTCGAACACCGGGGAGCTGTTTTTT
CASRLAGSNTGELFF
>TRBV6-2/TRBV6-3|TRBD1|TRBJ2-3|many
TGTGCCAGCAGGATACCCCGACAGGGGAGCACAGATACGCAGTATTTT
CASRIPRQGSTDTQYF
>TRBV28|-|TRBJ2-1|many
TGTGCCACCCTTTGGAATCAGACCCCTGGCAATGAGCAGTTCTTC
CATLWNQTPGNEQFF
>TRBV10-1|TRBD1|TRBJ1-1|many
TGCGCCAGCAGTCCAGGGGGCCTCCGAAACACTGAAGCTTTCTTT
CASSPGGLRNTEAFF
>TRBV11-3|TRBD1|TRBJ1-1|many
TGTGCCAGCAGCTTAGTTTCCCCCCGGACAGGAGAAGCTTTCTTT
CASSLVSPRTGEAFF
>TRBV12-3/TRBV12-4|-|TRBJ2-5|-
TGTGTCAGCAGTCTATGGGACCAAGAGACCCAGTACTTC
CVSSLWDQETQYF
>TRBV9|TRBD1|TRBJ1-2|many
TGTGCCAGCAGCGTATCAGAAATGGGGACAGGCGTTCCTAACTATGGCTACACCTTC
CASSVSEMGTGVPNYGYTF
>TRBV28|-|TRBJ2-7|many
TGTGCCAGCAGTTTAGTTCGGGGAAGCGAGCAGTACTTC
CASSLVRGSEQYF
>TRBV30|-|TRBJ2-1|few
TGTGCCTGGAGTGTCGCTTTCCTGGACAATGAGCAGTTCTTC
CAWSVAFLDNEQFF
>TRBV7-9|-|TRBJ1-5|many
TGTGCCAGCAGCTTAGAGAGGGGCCTAGGACAGCCCCAGCATTTT
CASSLERGLGQPQHF
>TRBV6-5|-|TRBJ2-5|many
TGTGCCAGCAGTCCTAGGGCCGCAGCGGAGACCCAGTACTTC
CASSPRAAAETQYF
>TRBV6-2/TRBV6-3|-|TRBJ2-7|many
TGTGCCAGCAGCTTACTACAGGGAACTCTGGGGGAGCAGTACTTC
CASSLLQGTLGEQYF
>TRBV20-1|TRBD2|TRBJ2-3|-
TGCAGTGCCGGTAGCGGGGGGGCCCCAGATACGCAGTATTTT
CSAGSGGAPDTQYF
>TRBV6-2/TRBV6-3|-|TRBJ2-3|many
TGTGCCAGCAGTAGAGGGAGTTTCACAGATACGCAGTATTTT
CASSRGSFTDTQYF
>TRBV7-9|-|TRBJ2-5|-
TGTGCCAGCAGCCTGAGAAGAGGAGGGGAGACCCAGTACTTC
CASSLRRGGETQYF
>TRBV20-1|TRBD2|TRBJ2-1|-
TGCAGTGCTAGAGCGCCTAGCGGGGACAATGAGCAGTTCTTC
CSARAPSGDNEQFF
>TRBV30|-|TRBJ1-6|-
TGTGCCTGGACGGGCAGGGAAGATTCACCCCTCCACTTT
CAWTGREDSPLHF
>TRBV4-3|-|TRBJ2-2|-
TGCGCCAGCAGCCAAGACCTAGCGAGTACCGGGGAGCTGTTTTTT
CASSQDLASTGELFF
>TRBV15|-|TRBJ2-4|many
TGTGCCACCCGGCATATCAAGGCAGGGGCGGGAAACATTCAGTACTTC
CATRHIKAGAGNIQYF
>TRBV12-3/TRBV12-4|-|TRBJ2-7|many
TGTGCCAGCAGTGACCGGGACGCGAGCTCCTACGAGCAGTACTTC
CASSDRDASSYEQYF
>TRBV7-2|TRBD1|TRBJ1-5|many
TGTGCCAGCAGCTTAGCCCTAGGACAGGGTCAGCCCCAGCATTTT
CASSLALGQGQPQHF
>TRBV11-3|TRBD2|TRBJ2-1|many
TGTGCCAGCAGCTTAGAGAACCGGGACTATCACAATGAGCAGTTCTTC
CASSLENRDYHNEQFF
>TRBV6-2/TRBV6-3|-|TRBJ1-1|many
TGTGCCAGCAGTCCCCGGGACACGAACACTGAAGCTTTCTTT
CASSPRDTNTEAFF
>TRBV12-3/TRBV12-4|TRBD1|TRBJ1-1|many
TGTGCCAGCGGGGGGACAGGGCTTAACACTGAAGCTTTCTTT
CASGGTGLNTEAFF
>TRBV11-1|TRBD2|TRBJ2-1|many
TGTGCCAGCAGCGGTAGCGGGAGGGCCCTGGTTAGGCAGTTCTTC
CASSGSGRALVRQFF
>TRBV11-3|-|TRBJ2-1|once
TGTGCCAGCAGCTCAGGACTGGAGCAGTTCTTC
CASSSGLEQFF